What follows are 32 T cell receptor beta chains derived from one specimen sequenced in a study of blood T cell repertoires in COVID-19. Produced via immunoSEQ multiplex PCR; TCRdb's table is partial and in-frame only. This table holds some 120,000 clones, roughly 91% found once. What was sequenced was peripheral blood. Receptors were obtained from a human donor with acute or convalescent COVID-19. The donor label of this sample is uncertain.

The gene calls are TRBV4-3 and TRBJ1-5; 9 positions agree with TRBD1. The CDR3 is 15 residues long. The V gene end was trimmed by 4 bases and the J gene end by 4 bases; junction bases not matched to a gene: 5. Germline V gene data show CDR1 as LGHNA and CDR2 as YSLEER. CDR3 region: CASSPSGQGNQPQHF. DNA of the CDR3: TGCGCCAGCAGCCCCTCAGGACAGGGGAATCAGCCCCAGCATTTT.

This chain's CDR3 is CAISEGGSGANVLTF. The DNA for the CDR3 is TGTGCCATCAGTGAGGGGGGGTCTGGGGCCAACGTCCTGACTTTC. The rearrangement joins TRBV10-3 to TRBJ2-6, with D tentatively TRBD2 (6 bases). The CDR3 spans 15 residues. Germline V gene data show CDR1 as ENHRY and CDR2 as SYGVKD. V lost 2 bases and J 1 base, leaving 6 bases between the germline ends.

This sequence joins TRBV10-3 and TRBJ1-2; D unresolved. The ends were cut back, 10 bases at V and 1 base at J, with 13 bases in the middle. Germline CDR1 ENHRY, CDR2 SYGVKD. The CDR3 runs to 13 residues. CDR3 coding DNA: TGTGCCACCACGGGCGGGGTTAACTATGGCTACACCTTC. Protein sequence: CATTGGVNYGYTF.

This clone has only a few counts. The chain joins TRBV19 to TRBJ2-1; 10 bases are shared with TRBD2. The CDR3 loop spans 18 amino acids. Trimming removed 3 bases from V and 0 bases from J; junction bases left unmatched: 8. Per the germline V gene, CDR1 is LNHDA and CDR2 is SQIVND (reference sequence). CDR3: CASSIRLAGASSYNEQFF. The CDR3 nucleotides read TGTGCCAGTAGTATCCGGCTAGCGGGAGCCAGCTCCTACAATGAGCAGTTCTTC.

The CDR3 sequence: CASSFDGTSTDTQYF. The DNA for the CDR3 is TGTGCCAGCAGCTTCGACGGGACTAGCACAGATACGCAGTATTTT. V is TRBV7-2 and J is TRBJ2-3; a weak D match, TRBD2 (6 bases). The V end was cut by 3 bases, the J end by 0 bases, with 10 bases between. The germline CDR1 and CDR2 sequences are SGHTA and FQGNSA. The CDR3 has 15 residues. Full variable domain (rest looked up from reference TRBV7-2 and TRBJ2-3): GAGVSQSPSNKVTEKGKDVELRCDPISGHTALYWYRQSLGQGLEFLIYFQGNSAPDKSGLPSDRFSAERTGGSVSTLTIQRTQQEDSAVYLCASSFDGTSTDTQYFGPGTRLTVL.

A single count supports this clone. The chain is built from TRBV7-9 and TRBJ1-2; D possibly corresponds to TRBD1 (5 bases). CDR3 length: 14 residues. The V end was cut by 5 bases, the J end by 5 bases, with 15 bases between. Germline V gene lookup returns CDR1 SEHNR and CDR2 FQNEAQ (reference sequence). CDR3 protein: CASSPITQDYGYTF. CDR3 DNA: TGTGCCAGCAGCCCTATAACACAGGATTATGGCTACACCTTC.

V and J are TRBV30 and TRBJ1-3, with 8 bases fitting TRBD1. The CDR3 runs to 14 residues. Germline V lookup: CDR1 GTSNPN, CDR2 SVGIG (reference sequence). Germline trimming cut 2 bases from V and 4 bases from J; bases unmatched to any gene: 4. DNA for the CDR3: TGTGCCTGGAGTTCAGGGGGCTTGGGAAACACCATATATTTT. It is translated as CAWSSGGLGNTIYF.

This chain uses TRBV27 with TRBJ1-4; D is undetermined. Trimming cost V 4 bases and J 8 bases, with 20 bases left between them. This CDR3 comprises 16 residues. CDR1 MNHEY and CDR2 SMNVEV come from the germline V gene (reference sequence). CDR3 nucleotide sequence: TGTGCCAGCAGTTCACGGACTAACCCCCCGTTCGAAAAACTGTTTTTT. Translating gives CASSSRTNPPFEKLFF.

As DNA, the CDR3 is TGTGCCAGCAGCCTCGACAGAATCCAAGAGACCCAGTACTTC. It translates to CASSLDRIQETQYF. The chain has TRBV7-9 and TRBJ2-5; a possible D gene is TRBD1 (5 bases). V shed 5 bases and J shed 1 base, with 11 bases lying between them. The germline gives CDR1 SEHNR, CDR2 FQNEAQ (reference sequence). The CDR3 covers 14 residues.

This sequence joins TRBV19 and TRBJ2-1, with TRBD1 matching over 7 bases. Germline values: CDR1 LNHDA, CDR2 SQIVND (reference sequence). The CDR3 is 14 residues long. J lost 5 bases, V lost 2 bases, and 3 bases had no gene match. The CDR3 nucleotides are TGTGCCAGTAGTATATGGGACAGAGACAATGAGCAGTTCTTC. As protein: CASSIWDRDNEQFF.

This chain connects TRBV18 to TRBJ1-2; D not resolved. The CDR3 is made up of 13 amino acids. The germline V gene encodes CDR1 KGHSH and CDR2 LQKENI. V lost 2 bases to trimming and J lost 4 bases, with 8 bases between them. DNA of the CDR3: TGTGCCAGCTCACCAGAGGGAGGCTATGGCTACACCTTC. Its translation: CASSPEGGYGYTF.

J is TRBJ1-6 and V is TRBV4-2; D might be TRBD1 (5 bases). Germline CDR1 and CDR2: LGHNA and YNFKEQ. This CDR3 region has 16 residues. V gave up 0 bases and J gave up 5 bases, with 11 bases separating them. As DNA, the CDR3 is TGTGCCAGCAGCCAAGATTGGGGGAGGAATAATTCACCCCTCCACTTT. The encoded protein is CASSQDWGRNNSPLHF.

V is TRBV7-2 and J is TRBJ1-3; TRBD1 aligns across 10 bases. Germline lookup yields CDR1 SGHTA and CDR2 FQGNSA. Unmatched junction bases numbered 2, after V lost 0 bases and J lost 0 bases. CDR3 length: 17 amino acids. CDR3 sequence reads: CASSLAGTGASGNTIYF. CDR3 sequence (DNA): TGTGCCAGCAGCTTAGCGGGGACAGGGGCCTCTGGAAACACCATATATTTT.

This chain joins TRBV4-2 and TRBJ1-2; D might be TRBD1 (5 bases). This CDR3 is 17 amino acids long. Germline CDR1 reads LGHNA; CDR2 reads YNFKEQ. Trimming left V 3 bases short and J 6 bases short, with 23 bases between. In DNA, the CDR3 is TGTGCCAGCAGCCAGCAATTCGACAGTCAGGGCAGGGATGGCTACACCTTC. This gives the protein CASSQQFDSQGRDGYTF.

The genes are TRBV4-3 and TRBJ1-3; 12 positions match TRBD1. The CDR3 is 18 amino acids. Germline CDR1 and CDR2: LGHNA and YSLEER. After removal of 0 bases from V and 4 bases from J, the junction contained 7 bases not matched to a gene. The CDR3 DNA reads as TGCGCCAGCAGCCAAGAGGGACAGGGGGCATTCCTGGGAAACACCATATATTTT. Amino acids: CASSQEGQGAFLGNTIYF.

This chain uses TRBV5-4 with TRBJ1-1; tentative D call: TRBD1 (6 bases). V gave up 4 bases and J gave up 4 bases, with 11 bases separating them. Per the germline V gene, CDR1 is SGHNT and CDR2 is YYREEE (reference sequence). The CDR3 sequence is 13 residues long. In nucleotides, the CDR3 is TGTGCCAGCAGCAGGAGAGGGGGCACTGAAGCTTTCTTT. This gives the protein CASSRRGGTEAFF.

The count of this clone is one. A read error may explain this, as a much larger clone is one base away. This same CDR3 is encoded by further DNA sequences in the sample. The chain uses TRBV24-1 and TRBJ1-1; TRBD1 might be the D (5 bases). This CDR3 is 13 amino acids long. CDR1 KGHDR and CDR2 SFDVKD come from the germline V gene. Trimming removed 7 bases at V and 0 bases at J, with 8 bases between. The CDR3 sequence: CATRQGVNTEAFF. As DNA, the CDR3 is TGTGCCACCAGGCAAGGGGTGAACACTGAAGCTTTCTTT.

This clone was picked up one time. The chain recombines TRBV7-8 with TRBJ2-7; 10 bases line up with TRBD2. V trimming: 6 bases; J trimming: 2 bases; junction bases outside the gene matches: 7. Germline-derived CDR1 and CDR2 are SGHVS and FQNEAQ. CDR3 length: 15 residues. The CDR3 sequence is CASRRTSGDAYEQYF. CDR3 nucleotides: TGTGCCAGCAGACGTACTAGCGGGGACGCCTACGAGCAGTACTTC.

This sequence joins TRBV18 and TRBJ2-5; TRBD2 is a possible D gene (6 bases). The germline V and J ends were trimmed by 2 bases and 2 bases, with 18 bases remaining between them. The CDR3 is made up of 17 amino acids. Looked up from germline, CDR1 is KGHSH and CDR2 is LQKENI. CDR3 region: CASSPVGLGGTQETQYF. The CDR3 region has the DNA TGTGCCAGCTCACCAGTGGGACTTGGCGGAACACAAGAGACCCAGTACTTC.

The V and J genes are TRBV3-1 (or the pseudogene TRBV3-2) and TRBJ2-5; possible D gene TRBD2, 6 bases. The CDR3 is made up of 16 amino acids. The V end lost 3 bases, the J end lost 5 bases, and 19 bases lay between the germline ends. Germline assignment: CDR1 LGHDT and CDR2 YNNKEL (reference sequence). CDR3 region: CASSQALVGGPETQYF. The CDR3 nucleotides read TGTGCCAGCAGCCAGGCGCTGGTGGGAGGCCCGGAGACCCAGTACTTC.

This sequence joins TRBV14 and TRBJ1-1; D is undetermined. The V end was cut by 1 base, the J end by 3 bases, with 12 bases between. Germline V gene data show CDR1 as SGHDN and CDR2 as FVKESK. The CDR3 runs 15 residues. CDR3 DNA sequence: TGTGCCAGCAGCCAAGGCGGGCATTCAGACACTGAAGCTTTCTTT. Its translation: CASSQGGHSDTEAFF.

The V gene is TRBV19, the J gene TRBJ1-1; D is unclear. The germline V and J ends were trimmed by 2 bases and 7 bases, with 14 bases remaining between them. In germline, CDR1 is LNHDA, CDR2 SQIVND (reference sequence). The CDR3 is 14 amino acids. The CDR3 loop is CASSIIGERDEAFF. CDR3 DNA: TGTGCCAGTAGTATAATCGGGGAGAGGGATGAAGCTTTCTTT.

The chain recombines TRBV19 with TRBJ2-2, with 14 bases identical to TRBD2. Germline CDR1 is LNHDA and CDR2 is SQIVND (reference sequence). The CDR3 is 19 amino acids. J was trimmed by 5 bases and V by 5 bases; bases with no gene match: 13. The DNA of the CDR3 is TGTGCCAGTAGTGACTATTTCGGGACTAGCGGGAGTAAGACCGGGGAGCTGTTTTTT. Translated, it gives CASSDYFGTSGSKTGELFF. Variable domain in full (rest from reference TRBV19 and TRBJ2-2): DGGITQSPKYLFRKEGQNVTLSCEQNLNHDAMYWYRQDPGQGLRLIYYSQIVNDFQKGDIAEGYSVSREKKESFPLTVTSAQKNPTAFYLCASSDYFGTSGSKTGELFFGEGSRLTVL.

The chain recombines TRBV9 with TRBJ1-5; 8 bases are shared with TRBD1. The CDR3 contains 13 residues. The V and J ends lost 4 bases and 4 bases, in that order; junction bases with no gene match: 1. Per germline, CDR1 SGDLS and CDR2 YYNGEE. The CDR3 sequence is CASSRDRNQPQHF. DNA for the CDR3: TGTGCCAGCAGCAGGGACAGGAATCAGCCCCAGCATTTT. The full variable domain, its missing parts supplied by reference TRBV9 and TRBJ1-5, is DSGVTQTPKHLITATGQRVTLRCSPRSGDLSVYWYQQSLDQGLQFLIQYYNGEERAKGNILERFSAQQFPDLHSELNLSSLELGDSALYFCASSRDRNQPQHFGDGTRLSIL.

The chain couples TRBV2 to TRBJ2-1; D ambiguous. The CDR3 consists of 13 residues. The germline V gene encodes CDR1 SNHLY and CDR2 FYNNEI. V was cut by 6 bases and J by 5 bases, with 11 bases left in between. CDR3 amino acids: CASSGDQDNEQFF. CDR3 bases: TGTGCCAGCAGCGGTGACCAGGACAATGAGCAGTTCTTC.

V gene TRBV15 combines with J gene TRBJ1-4, with a possible D match to TRBD1 (5 bases). This CDR3 region has 15 residues. Germline CDR1 LNHNV, CDR2 YYDKDF (reference sequence). Trimming took off 0 bases at V and 7 bases at J, with 12 bases between the two ends. For the CDR3, the DNA is TGTGCCACCAGCAGAGATGCGGGGGATACTGAAAAACTGTTTTTT. Protein sequence: CATSRDAGDTEKLFF.

This sequence joins TRBV5-4 and TRBJ1-6; D might be TRBD1 (6 bases). The length of the CDR3 is 16 residues. CDR1 and CDR2 (germline): SGHNT, YYREEE (reference sequence). The V and J ends lost 1 base and 7 bases respectively, with 15 bases between them. CDR3 loop: CASSLYRRGDNSPLHF. As DNA, the CDR3 is TGTGCCAGCAGCTTGTACCGCAGGGGTGACAATTCACCCCTCCACTTT.

DNA of the CDR3: TGTGCCAGCAGTTATCACGGTGATAGTCCGTACGAGCAGTACTTC. The encoded protein is CASSYHGDSPYEQYF. The V gene is TRBV6-6, the J gene TRBJ2-7, with D hard to call. CDR3 length: 15 amino acids. Per the germline V gene, CDR1 is MNHNY and CDR2 is SVGAGI (reference sequence). V was clipped by 3 bases and J by 4 bases, with 16 bases between them.

This chain uses TRBV21-1 with TRBJ2-7; the listed D gene, TRBD2, was not tested against the DNA. TRBV21-1 is tagged as a pseudogene. The CDR3 totals 14 residues. Written as DNA, the CDR3 is TGTGCCAGCAGCAAAGTCAACCGGGGGGTCGAGCAGTACTTC. Its translation: CASSKVNRGVEQYF.

V and J are TRBV28 and TRBJ1-4, with 10 positions matching TRBD1. With 5 bases clipped from V and 9 bases from J, the junction kept 9 bases outside the gene matches. CDR1 is MDHEN and CDR2 is SYDVKM in the germline V gene. This CDR3 is built from 15 residues. Here the CDR3 reads CASSRGGTGVQKLFF. The CDR3 nucleotides are TGTGCCAGCAGTCGTGGAGGGACAGGGGTTCAAAAACTGTTTTTT.

CDR3 residues: CASRTGTANTEAFF. The CDR3 region has the DNA TGTGCCAGCAGGACCGGGACAGCGAACACTGAAGCTTTCTTT. This chain joins TRBV11-2 and TRBJ1-1; 7 nucleotides align to TRBD1. The CDR3 totals 14 residues. J was trimmed by 1 base and V by 6 bases; bases with no gene match: 5. Germline-derived CDR1 and CDR2 are SGHAT and FQNNGV.

The J gene is TRBJ1-4, the V gene TRBV7-9; TRBD1 matches at 7 bases. The junction had 8 bases not matched to a gene; V was cut back by 5 bases and J by 5 bases. CDR1 and CDR2 (germline): SEHNR, FQNEAQ (reference sequence). There are 15 residues in the CDR3. DNA for the CDR3: TGTGCCAGCAGCACACAGGGGTATACGAATGAAAAACTGTTTTTT. As protein: CASSTQGYTNEKLFF. The variable domain in full, completed from reference TRBV7-9 and TRBJ1-4, reads DTGVSQNPRHKITKRGQNVTFRCDPISEHNRLYWYRQTLGQGPEFLTYFQNEAQLEKSRLLSDRFSAERPKGSFSTLEIQRTEQGDSAMYLCASSTQGYTNEKLFFGSGTQLSVL.